This T cell receptor beta chain was profiled in a study of shared clonotypes between healthy human individuals. Clones were read by immunoSEQ multiplex PCR, and TCRdb kept only the in-frame ones, dropping some. The sample records some 660,000 clones, around three quarters being singletons. This clone was seen a few times. V shed 5 bases and J 0 bases; nucleotides not matched to a gene: 13. Germline V gene lookup returns CDR1 LNHDA and CDR2 SQIVND (reference sequence). This CDR3 is 17 amino acids long. The sequencing input was memory CD4+ T cells sorted from blood. Sample subset: CD45RA-negative fraction. This rearrangement joins TRBV19 to TRBJ2-7; TRBD1 aligns across 7 bases. The receptor was derived from a woman aged 25 to 45 in good health. Here the CDR3 reads CASSLYWLGTVSYEQYF. In DNA, the CDR3 is TGTGCCAGTAGTCTATACTGGCTCGGGACAGTCTCCTACGAGCAGTACTTC.